This T cell receptor (beta chain) appears in the sequencing data of a study of blood T cell repertoires in COVID-19. At the level of the study: Samples taken during acute and convalescent COVID-19 were collected in the United States, Italy and Spain.

Sequenced by immunoSEQ multiplex PCR; TCRdb stores in-frame clones only, minus some. This repertoire shows 68,000 or so clones, 79% found once; its top ten account for approximately 30%. Germline V gene data show CDR1 as SGHDN and CDR2 as FVKESK. CDR3 length equals 14 residues. V gave up 6 bases and J gave up 0 bases, with 9 bases separating them. This chain connects TRBV14 to TRBJ1-3; D uncertain. The clonotype was recovered from a human donor in a cohort sampled during active COVID-19. Sequenced sample: peripheral blood. The CDR3 is CASRRTYSGNTIYF. The CDR3 nucleotides are TGTGCCAGCAGAAGAACTTACTCTGGAAACACCATATATTTT.